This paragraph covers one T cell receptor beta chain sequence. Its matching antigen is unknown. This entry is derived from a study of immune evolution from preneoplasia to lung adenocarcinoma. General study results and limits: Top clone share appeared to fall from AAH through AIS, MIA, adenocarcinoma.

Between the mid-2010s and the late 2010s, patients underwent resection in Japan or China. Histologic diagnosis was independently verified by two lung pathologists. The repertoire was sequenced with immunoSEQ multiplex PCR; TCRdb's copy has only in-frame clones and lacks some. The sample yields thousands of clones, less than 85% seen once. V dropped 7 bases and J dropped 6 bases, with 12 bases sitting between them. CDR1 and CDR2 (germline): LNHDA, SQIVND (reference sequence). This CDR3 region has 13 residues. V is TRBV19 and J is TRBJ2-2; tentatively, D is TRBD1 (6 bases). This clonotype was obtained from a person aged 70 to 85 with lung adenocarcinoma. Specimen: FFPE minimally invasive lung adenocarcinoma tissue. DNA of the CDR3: TGTGCCAGTAATACACAGGGCCCCGGGGAGCTGTTTTTT. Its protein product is CASNTQGPGELFF.